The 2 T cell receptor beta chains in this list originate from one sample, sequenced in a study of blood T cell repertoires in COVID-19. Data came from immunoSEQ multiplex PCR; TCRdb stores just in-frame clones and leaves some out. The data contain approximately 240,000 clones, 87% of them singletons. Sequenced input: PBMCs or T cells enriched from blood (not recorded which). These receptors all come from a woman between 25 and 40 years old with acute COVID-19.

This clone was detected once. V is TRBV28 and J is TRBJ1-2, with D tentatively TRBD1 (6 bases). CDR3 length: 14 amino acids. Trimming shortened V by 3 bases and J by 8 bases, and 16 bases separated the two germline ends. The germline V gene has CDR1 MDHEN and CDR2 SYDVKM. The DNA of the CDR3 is TGTGCCAGCAGTTTTAAGGAACAGGGTTACGGCTACACCTTC. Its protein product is CASSFKEQGYGYTF.

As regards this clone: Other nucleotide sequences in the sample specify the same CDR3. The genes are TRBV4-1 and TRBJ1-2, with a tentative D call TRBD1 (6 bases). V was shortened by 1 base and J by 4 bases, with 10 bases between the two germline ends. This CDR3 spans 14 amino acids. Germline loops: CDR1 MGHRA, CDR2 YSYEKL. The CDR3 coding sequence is TGCGCCAGCAGCCAAGGGGCAGGGGCCTATGGCTACACCTTC. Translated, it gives CASSQGAGAYGYTF.